The rows below give T cell receptor beta chains drawn from one sample of a study of beta chain features in type 1 diabetes. Sequencing was performed with immunoSEQ multiplex PCR; in TCRdb, only in-frame clones are kept and a portion is missing. The sample holds under 450,000 clones, roughly 13% seen once. The specimen was naive CD4+ T cells from blood. Receptors were obtained from a man younger than 45 in good health. CDR3s include the opening cysteine and the closing phenylalanine or tryptophan. A D gene is named only where the DNA matches it firmly. Some rows have no size entry. The others give once, few or many, or a class for an expanded clone.

v_call	d_call	j_call	clone_size	cdr3_length	cdr3_aa	cdr3_nt
TRBV4-3	-	TRBJ2-2	few	11	CASSPSGELFF	TGCGCCAGCAGCCCCTCCGGGGAGCTGTTTTTT
TRBV7-9	-	TRBJ2-3	many	15	CASSLRGTSTDTQYF	TGTGCCAGCAGCTTACGCGGGACTAGCACAGATACGCAGTATTTT
TRBV13	-	TRBJ1-2	few	13	CASSLEPGYGYTF	TGTGCCAGCAGCTTAGAGCCAGGGTATGGCTACACCTTC
TRBV18	-	TRBJ1-2	once	12	CASSSSMSFYTF	TGTGCCAGCTCGTCCAGTATGTCCTTCTACACCTTC
TRBV7-2	-	TRBJ2-3	-	13	CASSKNPDDTQYF	TGTGCCAGCAGCAAAAACCCTGATGATACGCAGTATTTT
TRBV9	-	TRBJ2-5	many	15	CASSVATGRGETQYF	TGTGCCAGCAGCGTAGCTACGGGCCGTGGGGAGACCCAGTACTTC
TRBV5-1	-	TRBJ2-5	-	12	CASSLRGETQYF	TGCGCCAGCAGCTTGCGGGGGGAGACCCAGTACTTC
TRBV4-1	TRBD1	TRBJ1-5	few	15	CASSQEGQGYQPQHF	TGCGCCAGCAGCCAAGAGGGACAGGGGTATCAGCCCCAGCATTTT
TRBV5-1	-	TRBJ2-3	few	15	CASSLAQGRTDTQYF	TGCGCCAGCAGCTTGGCCCAGGGGAGGACAGATACGCAGTATTTT
TRBV7-9	-	TRBJ2-3	-	10	CASSEDTQYF	TGTGCCAGCTCCGAAGATACGCAGTATTTT
TRBV7-2	-	TRBJ1-2	-	13	CASSLEGGYGYTF	TGTGCCAGCAGCTTAGAAGGGGGCTATGGCTACACCTTC
TRBV29-1	TRBD1	TRBJ1-2	few	13	CSGSGQGDYGYTF	TGCAGCGGGTCGGGACAGGGAGACTATGGCTACACCTTC
TRBV18	TRBD2	TRBJ2-1	few	23	CASSPNRAAGTSGNPGPYNEQFF	TGTGCCAGCTCACCTAACAGGGCTGCCGGGACTAGCGGGAATCCGGGCCCCTACAATGAGCAGTTCTTC
TRBV14	TRBD2	TRBJ2-3	-	18	CASSQDLWASGRTDTQYF	TGTGCCAGCAGCCAAGATTTGTGGGCTAGCGGCCGCACAGATACGCAGTATTTT
TRBV7-9	TRBD1	TRBJ2-5	few	16	CASSWLGGRSQETQYF	TGTGCCAGCAGCTGGTTAGGGGGCCGGTCACAAGAGACCCAGTACTTC
TRBV14	-	TRBJ1-2	few	12	CASSPNSYGYTF	TGTGCCAGCAGCCCGAACAGCTATGGCTACACCTTC
TRBV7-9	TRBD1	TRBJ2-1	-	13	CASSLDEGGQVFF	TGTGCCAGCAGCTTAGACGAAGGGGGACAGGTGTTCTTC
TRBV29-1	TRBD1	TRBJ2-1	few	15	CSGWDRGRRNNEQFF	TGCAGCGGCTGGGACAGGGGGCGAAGAAACAATGAGCAGTTCTTC
TRBV29-1	-	TRBJ1-1	-	13	CSVAGTLSTEAFF	TGCAGCGTCGCCGGGACTCTGAGCACTGAAGCTTTCTTT
TRBV7-2	TRBD1	TRBJ2-1	-	15	CASSSPGQLYNEQFF	TGTGCCAGCAGCAGTCCGGGACAGCTATACAATGAGCAGTTCTTC
TRBV29-1	-	TRBJ2-3	-	12	CSEASGTDTQYF	TGCAGCGAGGCTAGCGGCACAGATACGCAGTATTTT
TRBV5-1	TRBD1	TRBJ1-6	-	15	CASRAGTGDNSPLHF	TGCGCCAGCAGAGCCGGGACAGGGGATAATTCACCCCTCCACTTT
TRBV4-1	-	TRBJ1-4	few	14	CASSQSGTNEKLFF	TGCGCCAGCAGCCAATCCGGGACTAATGAAAAACTGTTTTTT
TRBV7-9	-	TRBJ1-1	-	18	CASSSGPIPRGTNTEAFF	TGTGCCAGCAGCTCTGGCCCTATCCCCAGGGGAACGAACACTGAAGCTTTCTTT
TRBV30	-	TRBJ1-2	few	12	CAWSGRGFGYTF	TGTGCCTGGAGCGGAAGGGGGTTTGGCTACACCTTC
TRBV6-6	-	TRBJ1-2	few	12	CASSGNSYGYTF	TGTGCCAGCAGTGGGAATAGCTATGGCTACACCTTC
TRBV9	TRBD2	TRBJ2-1	-	15	CASSRLAGGLNEQFF	TGTGCCAGCAGCCGACTAGCGGGGGGCCTGAATGAGCAGTTCTTC
TRBV19	-	TRBJ2-1	few	14	CASSIWPNFNEQFF	TGTGCCAGTAGTATATGGCCCAATTTCAATGAGCAGTTCTTC
TRBV7-2	-	TRBJ2-1	few	15	CASSLVGLGANEQFF	TGTGCCAGCAGCTTAGTCGGTTTGGGGGCAAATGAGCAGTTCTTC
TRBV11-1	TRBD2	TRBJ2-3	few	14	CASKSGGPLDTQYF	TGTGCCAGCAAATCGGGAGGGCCATTAGATACGCAGTATTTT
TRBV7-2	-	TRBJ2-1	few	12	CASSGGTIEQFF	TGTGCCAGCAGCGGCGGGACGATTGAGCAGTTCTTC
TRBV25-1	-	TRBJ2-7	-	13	CASRETGTYEQYF	TGTGCCAGCAGGGAGACAGGAACCTACGAGCAGTACTTC
TRBV7-9	-	TRBJ2-2	-	17	CASSLGAGTTNTGELFF	TGTGCCAGCAGCTTGGGTGCCGGGACAACGAACACCGGGGAGCTGTTTTTT
TRBV7-9	TRBD2	TRBJ2-5	-	15	CASSFSGGAIETQYF	TGTGCCAGCAGCTTCAGCGGGGGGGCTATAGAGACCCAGTACTTC
TRBV30	-	TRBJ2-3	few	13	CAWTRVGTDTQYF	TGTGCCTGGACCCGGGTGGGCACAGATACGCAGTATTTT
TRBV11-2	-	TRBJ2-3	-	12	CATGLGTDTQYF	TGTGCCACAGGACTGGGCACAGATACGCAGTATTTT
TRBV4-2	-	TRBJ2-1	few	12	CASSKILGEQFF	TGTGCCAGCAGCAAGATACTGGGTGAGCAGTTCTTC
TRBV19	-	TRBJ2-3	few	13	CASSDQSADTQYF	TGTGCCAGTAGTGACCAAAGCGCAGATACGCAGTATTTT
TRBV29-1	-	TRBJ1-4	few	13	CIVERVGGEKLFF	TGCATCGTTGAAAGAGTGGGAGGAGAAAAACTGTTTTTT
TRBV11-2	-	TRBJ2-7	-	14	CASSAATNPYEQYF	TGTGCCAGCAGCGCAGCCACTAACCCCTACGAGCAGTACTTC
TRBV11-3	-	TRBJ2-2	few	15	CASSKGDRGPWELFF	TGTGCCAGCAGCAAAGGCGACAGAGGTCCCTGGGAGCTGTTTTTT
TRBV23-1	-	TRBJ2-4	-	15	CASSPPRTAKNIQYF	TGCGCCAGCAGCCCGCCCAGGACGGCCAAAAACATTCAGTACTTC
TRBV7-9	TRBD1	TRBJ1-1	few	16	CASSLGETGLNTEAFF	TGTGCCAGCAGCTTAGGCGAGACAGGGCTGAACACTGAAGCTTTCTTT
TRBV7-9	-	TRBJ1-2	few	14	CASSLPGANYGYTF	TGTGCCAGCAGCTTACCGGGCGCTAACTATGGCTACACCTTC
TRBV5-1	TRBD2	TRBJ2-1	-	15	CASSTTSGSYNEQFF	TGCGCCAGCAGCACAACTAGCGGGTCTTACAATGAGCAGTTCTTC
TRBV29-1	-	TRBJ1-1	few	13	CSVSRERNTEAFF	TGCAGCGTCTCAAGGGAGAGGAACACTGAAGCTTTCTTT
TRBV30	TRBD1	TRBJ1-4	-	13	CASNRDRAEKLFF	TGTGCCTCAAACCGGGACAGGGCTGAAAAACTGTTTTTT
TRBV30	-	TRBJ1-1	few	13	CAWSVTLNTEAFF	TGTGCCTGGAGTGTAACGCTGAACACTGAAGCTTTCTTT
TRBV5-4	TRBD2	TRBJ2-2	-	15	CASSLEAGGTGELFF	TGTGCCAGCAGCTTGGAGGCGGGAGGCACCGGGGAGCTGTTTTTT
TRBV29-1	-	TRBJ2-7	few	13	CSVEVGVVYEQYF	TGCAGCGTTGAAGTAGGTGTTGTCTACGAGCAGTACTTC